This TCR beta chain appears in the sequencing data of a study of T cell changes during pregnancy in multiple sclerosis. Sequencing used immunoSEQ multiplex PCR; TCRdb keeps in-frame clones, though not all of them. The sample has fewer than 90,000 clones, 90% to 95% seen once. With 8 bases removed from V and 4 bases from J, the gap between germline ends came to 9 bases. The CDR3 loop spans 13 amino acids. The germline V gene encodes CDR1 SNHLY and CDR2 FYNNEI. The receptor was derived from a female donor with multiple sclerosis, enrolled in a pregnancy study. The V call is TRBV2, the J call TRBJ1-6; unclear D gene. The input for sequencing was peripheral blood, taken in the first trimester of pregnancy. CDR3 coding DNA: TGTGCCAGCGTCTCGGGTTATAATTCACCCCTCCACTTT. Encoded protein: CASVSGYNSPLHF.